The 27 T cell receptor beta chains given below trace back to one sample, sequenced in a study of blood T cell repertoires in COVID-19. TCRdb keeps only in-frame clones here, not all; method: immunoSEQ multiplex PCR. In the table there are 180,000 or so clones, approximately 84% of which are singletons. The sequencing input was peripheral blood. The origin of the receptors is a human donor with acute or convalescent COVID-19. The donor label of this sample is uncertain.

The CDR3 is CASSPRPGGASSYEQYF. The CDR3 nucleotides read TGTGCCAGCAGCCCCCGACCGGGCGGGGCGAGCTCCTACGAGCAGTACTTC. The genes are TRBV5-4 and TRBJ2-7; D may be TRBD2 (6 bases). The CDR3 extends over 17 amino acids. From germline, CDR1 is SGHNT and CDR2 YYREEE (reference sequence). Trimming cost V 4 bases and J 0 bases, with 20 bases left between them.

The chain combines TRBV27 with TRBJ1-3; a weak D match, TRBD1 (5 bases). CDR3 length: 15 amino acids. CDR1 MNHEY and CDR2 SMNVEV come from the germline V gene (reference sequence). Trimming took 3 bases from V and 1 from J, leaving 10 bases between them. The DNA of the CDR3 is TGTGCCAGCAGTTTTGGGACTAAGTCTGGAAACACCATATATTTT. Translated, it gives CASSFGTKSGNTIYF.

V usage is TRBV4-1 and J usage is TRBJ1-4; 9 bases line up with TRBD1. After removal of 6 bases from V and 6 bases from J, the junction contained 11 bases not matched to a gene. CDR3 length: 16 residues. Per the germline V gene, CDR1 is MGHRA and CDR2 is YSYEKL. The CDR3: CASRPSSGTGYEKLFF. In DNA form, the CDR3 reads TGCGCCAGCAGGCCTAGCTCCGGGACAGGGTATGAAAAACTGTTTTTT.

The chain recombines TRBV27 with TRBJ2-7; no definite D call. The V gene lost 1 base and the J gene lost 7 bases, with 11 bases spanning the gap. The CDR3 is made up of 13 amino acids. Germline CDR1 and CDR2: MNHEY and SMNVEV (reference sequence). The CDR3 DNA follows: TGTGCCAGCAGTTTATTTCGGAAAGCGGAGCAGTACTTC. Residues: CASSLFRKAEQYF.

The rearrangement uses TRBV18 and TRBJ1-6, with D perhaps matching TRBD1 (5 bases). CDR1 is KGHSH, CDR2 LQKENI, per germline. This CDR3 comprises 15 residues. The germline V and J ends were trimmed by 1 base and 5 bases, with 9 bases remaining between them. In nucleotides, the CDR3 is TGTGCCAGCTCACCACAAGACAGTAATAATTCACCCCTCCACTTT. Translation: CASSPQDSNNSPLHF. The full variable domain, with the rest looked up from reference TRBV18 and TRBJ1-6, is NAGVMQNPRHLVRRRGQEARLRCSPMKGHSHVYWYRQLPEEGLKFMVYLQKENIIDESGMPKERFSAEFPKEGPSILRIQQVVRGDSAAYFCASSPQDSNNSPLHFGNGTRLTVT.

The rearrangement links TRBV2 to TRBJ1-4; maybe TRBD1 (5 bases). Germline CDR1 is SNHLY and CDR2 is FYNNEI. This CDR3 has 15 residues. Trimming removed 4 bases at V and 7 bases at J, with 16 bases between. CDR3 region: CASSGVRGMSEKLFF. CDR3 coding DNA: TGTGCCAGCAGTGGAGTAAGGGGTATGAGTGAAAAACTGTTTTTT.

The chain joins TRBV9 to TRBJ2-5; 8 bases map to TRBD1. This CDR3 has 15 residues. CDR1 and CDR2 (germline): SGDLS, YYNGEE. Trimming took 4 bases from V and 5 from J; bases not matched to a gene: 10. CDR3 in amino acids: CASSPGQGRLETQYF. The CDR3 nucleotides read TGTGCCAGCAGCCCAGGACAGGGAAGGTTGGAGACCCAGTACTTC.

The chain uses TRBV6-5 and TRBJ1-5; D is possibly TRBD1 (6 bases). V lost 6 bases and J 6 bases, leaving 18 bases between the germline ends. CDR1 and CDR2 from the germline V gene are MNHEY and SVGAGI. This CDR3 spans 15 amino acids. The CDR3 protein is CASSPTTGISQPQHF. CDR3 DNA sequence: TGTGCCAGCAGCCCCACCACAGGGATCAGTCAGCCCCAGCATTTT.

J is TRBJ1-2 and V is TRBV3-1 (or the pseudogene TRBV3-2), with 9 positions matching TRBD1. The CDR3 runs to 12 residues. The germline V gene has CDR1 LGHDT and CDR2 YNNKEL (reference sequence). V gave up 4 bases and J gave up 6 bases; unmatched junction bases: 0. The chain's CDR3 is CASSRTGDGYTF. DNA for the CDR3: TGTGCCAGCAGCCGGACAGGGGATGGCTACACCTTC.

This clone showed up just a few times. The V call is TRBV30, the J call TRBJ2-2, with D perhaps TRBD2 (6 bases). Germline V gene sequence: CDR1 GTSNPN, CDR2 SVGIG (reference sequence). V was trimmed by 2 bases and J by 6 bases, leaving 10 bases between them. The CDR3 loop spans 13 amino acids. The DNA for the CDR3 is TGTGCCTGGAGTCCCCTAGCGTCCGGGGAGCTGTTTTTT. This sequence encodes CAWSPLASGELFF.

The rearrangement uses TRBV14 and TRBJ2-2; 9 bases are shared with TRBD2. Trimming took 2 bases from V and 5 from J; bases not matched to a gene: 3. The germline CDR1 and CDR2 sequences are SGHDN and FVKESK. CDR3 length equals 15 residues. As DNA, the CDR3 is TGTGCCAGCAGCCAACCTCTAGCGGGAACCGGGGAGCTGTTTTTT. Translated, it gives CASSQPLAGTGELFF.

The chain is built from TRBV7-6 and TRBJ2-1; no firm D call. V lost 1 base to trimming and J lost 5 bases, with 24 bases between them. The CDR3 is 19 amino acids. The germline V gene has CDR1 SGHVS and CDR2 FNYEAQ. CDR3 nucleotides: TGTGCCAGCAGCTTAGTCGGCCCCGCAGGCTCTGTTCCTCACAATGAGCAGTTCTTC. The encoded protein is CASSLVGPAGSVPHNEQFF. The variable domain in full, completed from reference TRBV7-6 and TRBJ2-1, reads GAGVSQSPRYKVTKRGQDVALRCDPISGHVSLYWYRQALGQGPEFLTYFNYEAQQDKSGLPNDRFSAERPEGSISTLTIQRTEQRDSAMYRCASSLVGPAGSVPHNEQFFGPGTRLTVL.

The genes are TRBV9 and TRBJ2-5; 9 bases map to TRBD1. Germline V gives CDR1 SGDLS, CDR2 YYNGEE. V lost 3 bases to trimming and J lost 2 bases; unmatched junction nucleotides: 8. The CDR3 contains 16 residues. CDR3: CASSGTGVRPQETQYF. In DNA form, the CDR3 reads TGTGCCAGCAGCGGGACAGGGGTTAGGCCGCAAGAGACCCAGTACTTC. Full variable domain (remainder filled in from reference TRBV9 and TRBJ2-5): DSGVTQTPKHLITATGQRVTLRCSPRSGDLSVYWYQQSLDQGLQFLIQYYNGEERAKGNILERFSAQQFPDLHSELNLSSLELGDSALYFCASSGTGVRPQETQYFGPGTRLLVL.

The J gene is TRBJ1-5, the V gene TRBV6-1, with 7 nucleotides matching TRBD1. CDR1 MNHNS and CDR2 SASEGT come from the germline V gene. The CDR3 covers 16 residues. V dropped 2 bases and J dropped 3; count of bases not matched to a gene: 7. This CDR3 reads CASSELRTGLNQPQHF. The CDR3 DNA is TGTGCCAGCAGTGAACTAAGGACAGGTCTCAATCAGCCCCAGCATTTT.

This clone was detected only a few times. Here the CDR3 reads CASSFTTSGNTEAFF. CDR3 in DNA: TGTGCCAGCAGTTTTACCACGTCAGGGAACACTGAAGCTTTCTTT. V usage is TRBV28 and J usage is TRBJ1-1; no reliable D call. The germline gives CDR1 MDHEN, CDR2 SYDVKM. V gave up 3 bases and J gave up 1 base, with 12 bases separating them. CDR3 length equals 15 residues.

The chain links TRBV7-2 to TRBJ2-7; the match to TRBD1 covers 9 bases. Germline V gene sequence: CDR1 SGHTA, CDR2 FQGNSA. The junction had 5 bases not matched to a gene; V was cut back by 3 bases and J by 5 bases. The CDR3 covers 14 residues. For the CDR3, the DNA is TGTGCCAGCAGCTTCGGACAGGGGAGGAACGAGCAGTACTTC. This encodes CASSFGQGRNEQYF.

V and J are TRBV4-2 and TRBJ2-5, with TRBD2 identical over 7 bases. CDR3 length equals 16 residues. Unmatched junction bases numbered 8, after V lost 0 bases and J lost 4 bases. CDR1 is LGHNA, CDR2 YNFKEQ, per germline. DNA of the CDR3: TGTGCCAGCAGCCAAGAGGGGGGGGGAGCCCGAGAGACCCAGTACTTC. Protein: CASSQEGGGARETQYF.

There are a few counts of this clone. The rearrangement joins TRBV2 to TRBJ1-3, with a weak D call TRBD1 (5 bases). Trimming took 4 bases from V and 4 from J, leaving 14 bases between them. The germline V gene encodes CDR1 SNHLY and CDR2 FYNNEI. The CDR3 loop spans 15 amino acids. CDR3 nucleotide sequence: TGTGCCAGCAGTGCCACGAGGGGAGGGGGAAACACCATATATTTT. Its protein is CASSATRGGGNTIYF.

Concerning this clone: Compared with germline, one end of the junction differs, possibly owing to a read error. V gene TRBV3-1 (or the pseudogene TRBV3-2) combines with J gene TRBJ2-1; D is possibly TRBD2 (5 bases). CDR1 and CDR2 from the germline V gene are LGHDT and YNNKEL (reference sequence). The CDR3 is 15 amino acids. The CDR3 protein is CASSQDRGGYDEQFF. The CDR3 DNA reads as TGTGCCAGCAGCCAAGATCGGGGTGGCTACGATGAGCAGTTCTTC.

This chain connects TRBV10-3 to TRBJ2-5, with TRBD2 identical over 8 bases. CDR1 is ENHRY and CDR2 is SYGVKD in the germline V gene. V lost 2 bases and J lost 4; bases outside the gene matches: 3. The CDR3 length is 14 residues. In nucleotides, the CDR3 is TGTGCCATCAGTGAGAACGGGAGGGTAGAGACCCAGTACTTC. This translates into CAISENGRVETQYF.

This chain uses TRBV28 with TRBJ2-1; D remains unclear. Per the germline V gene, CDR1 is MDHEN and CDR2 is SYDVKM. Trimming removed 3 bases at V and 7 bases at J, with 7 bases between. CDR3 size: 12 residues. The CDR3 region has the DNA TGTGCCAGCAGTTTTTGGCTGAATGAGCAGTTCTTC. The encoded protein is CASSFWLNEQFF.

The CDR3 region is CAISVLAGGYGELFF. CDR3 sequence (DNA): TGTGCCATCAGTGTGCTAGCGGGAGGGTACGGGGAGCTGTTTTTT. The V gene is TRBV10-3, the J gene TRBJ2-2, with 12 bases lining up with TRBD2. Per germline, CDR1 ENHRY and CDR2 SYGVKD. The CDR3 sequence is 15 residues long. After removal of 4 bases from V and 7 bases from J, the junction contained 4 bases not matched to a gene.

The rearrangement uses TRBV7-3 and TRBJ2-2; maybe TRBD1 (6 bases). Trimming shortened V by 5 bases and J by 4 bases, and 14 bases separated the two germline ends. The CDR3 runs 15 residues. CDR1 SGHTA and CDR2 FQGTGA come from the germline V gene. The CDR3 coding sequence is TGTGCCAGCAGCCGCGAGGGGGTGGGCACCGGGGAGCTGTTTTTT. It encodes CASSREGVGTGELFF.

The chain has TRBV11-2 and TRBJ2-7; possibly TRBD2 for D (5 bases). Germline CDR1 reads SGHAT; CDR2 reads FQNNGV. V dropped 5 bases and J dropped 8 bases, with 22 bases sitting between them. The CDR3 extends over 15 amino acids. CDR3: CASSDARAAVSKQYF. CDR3 in DNA: TGTGCCAGCAGCGACGCACGAGCGGCGGTCTCCAAGCAGTACTTC. Looking up the rest from reference TRBV11-2 and TRBJ2-7 gives the full variable domain: EAGVAQSPRYKIIEKRQSVAFWCNPISGHATLYWYQQILGQGPKLLIQFQNNGVVDDSQLPKDRFSAERLKGVDSTLKIQPAKLEDSAVYLCASSDARAAVSKQYFGPGTRLTVT.

In regard to this clone: This sample also contains other DNA sequences that code for the same CDR3. The J gene is TRBJ2-1, the V gene TRBV18; D may be TRBD1 (6 bases). Germline loops: CDR1 KGHSH, CDR2 LQKENI. The V end was cut by 5 bases, the J end by 7 bases, with 12 bases between. The CDR3 has 13 residues. The CDR3 nucleotides read TGTGCCAGCTCAGCCGGACAGTCTAATGAGCAGTTCTTC. As protein: CASSAGQSNEQFF.

This chain joins TRBV18 and TRBJ2-7; TRBD1 is a possible D gene (5 bases). Germline V gives CDR1 KGHSH, CDR2 LQKENI. CDR3 length: 13 residues. The V end was cut by 3 bases, the J end by 2 bases, with 8 bases between. This CDR3 reads CASSPTETYEQYF. In DNA form, the CDR3 reads TGTGCCAGCTCACCGACAGAGACCTACGAGCAGTACTTC. The full variable domain, rest sourced from reference TRBV18 and TRBJ2-7, is NAGVMQNPRHLVRRRGQEARLRCSPMKGHSHVYWYRQLPEEGLKFMVYLQKENIIDESGMPKERFSAEFPKEGPSILRIQQVVRGDSAAYFCASSPTETYEQYFGPGTRLTVT.

CDR3 in amino acids: CASSQVGARTNTGELFF. The CDR3 DNA reads TGTGCCAGCAGCCAAGTAGGAGCGAGGACGAACACCGGGGAGCTGTTTTTT. This chain connects TRBV3-1 (or the pseudogene TRBV3-2) to TRBJ2-2; D gene uncertain. The CDR3 consists of 17 residues. Trimming cost V 1 base and J 0 bases, with 12 bases left between them. Looked up from germline, CDR1 is LGHDT and CDR2 is YNNKEL (reference sequence).